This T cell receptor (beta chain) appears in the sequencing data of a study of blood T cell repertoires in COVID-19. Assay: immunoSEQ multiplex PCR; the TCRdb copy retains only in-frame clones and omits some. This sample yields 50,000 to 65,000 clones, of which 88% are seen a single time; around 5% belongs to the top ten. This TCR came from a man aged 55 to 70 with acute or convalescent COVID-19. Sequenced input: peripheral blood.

Here the CDR3 reads CASSLLSTGGAFF. DNA of the CDR3: TGTGCCAGCAGTTTATTGTCGACAGGTGGAGCTTTCTTT. V gene TRBV28 combines with J gene TRBJ1-1; D may be TRBD1 (6 bases). Germline V gene data show CDR1 as MDHEN and CDR2 as SYDVKM. V was trimmed by 1 base and J by 10 bases, leaving 13 bases between them. The CDR3 consists of 13 residues.